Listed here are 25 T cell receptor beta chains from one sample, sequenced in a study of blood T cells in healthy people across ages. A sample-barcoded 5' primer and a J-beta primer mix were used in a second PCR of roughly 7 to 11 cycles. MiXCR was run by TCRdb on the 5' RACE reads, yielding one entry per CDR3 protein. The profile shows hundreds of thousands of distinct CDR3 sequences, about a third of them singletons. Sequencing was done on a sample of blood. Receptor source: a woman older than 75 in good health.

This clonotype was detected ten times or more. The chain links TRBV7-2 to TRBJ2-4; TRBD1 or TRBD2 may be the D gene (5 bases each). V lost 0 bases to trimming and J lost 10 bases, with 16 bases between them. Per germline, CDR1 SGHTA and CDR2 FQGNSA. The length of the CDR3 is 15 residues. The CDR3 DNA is TGTGCCAGCAGCTTAGCCTCCTTTGGGGGAGTGATTCAGTACTTC. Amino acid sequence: CASSLASFGGVIQYF. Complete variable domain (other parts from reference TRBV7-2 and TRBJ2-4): GAGVSQSPSNKVTEKGKDVELRCDPISGHTALYWYRQSLGQGLEFLIYFQGNSAPDKSGLPSDRFSAERTGGSVSTLTIQRTQQEDSAVYLCASSLASFGGVIQYFGAGTRLSVL.

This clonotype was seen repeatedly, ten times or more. CDR3 bases: TGTGCCAGCAGCACTAAGCGGGGGCCCTACAATGAGCAGTTCTTC. It yields the protein CASSTKRGPYNEQFF. V usage is TRBV7-8 and J usage is TRBJ2-1; 8 bases align to TRBD2. This CDR3 has 15 amino acids. V shed 5 bases, J shed 2 bases, and the junction held 5 bases outside the gene matches. Germline assignment: CDR1 SGHVS and CDR2 FQNEAQ.

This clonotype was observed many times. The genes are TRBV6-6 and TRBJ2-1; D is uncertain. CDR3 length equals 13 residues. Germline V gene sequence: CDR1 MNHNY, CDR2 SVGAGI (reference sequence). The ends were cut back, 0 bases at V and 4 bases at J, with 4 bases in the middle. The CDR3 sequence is CASSYSQYNEQFF. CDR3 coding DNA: TGTGCCAGCAGTTACTCGCAGTACAATGAGCAGTTCTTC.

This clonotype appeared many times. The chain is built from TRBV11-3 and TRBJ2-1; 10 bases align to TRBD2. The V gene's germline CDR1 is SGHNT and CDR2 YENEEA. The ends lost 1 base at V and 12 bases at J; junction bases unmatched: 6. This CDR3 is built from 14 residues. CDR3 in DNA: TGTGCCAGCAGCTTAGGGAGGGGGACTAGCGTGCAGTTCTTC. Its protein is CASSLGRGTSVQFF.

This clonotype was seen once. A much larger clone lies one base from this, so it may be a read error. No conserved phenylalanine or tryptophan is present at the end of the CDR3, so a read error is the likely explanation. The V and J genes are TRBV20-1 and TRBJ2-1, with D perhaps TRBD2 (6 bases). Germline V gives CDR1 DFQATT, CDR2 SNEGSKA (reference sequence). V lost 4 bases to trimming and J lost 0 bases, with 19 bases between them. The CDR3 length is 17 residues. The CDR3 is CSAILLASAVSYNEQFC. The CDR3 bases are TGCAGTGCTATTCTCCTGGCTAGCGCGGTCTCCTACAATGAGCAGTTCTGC.

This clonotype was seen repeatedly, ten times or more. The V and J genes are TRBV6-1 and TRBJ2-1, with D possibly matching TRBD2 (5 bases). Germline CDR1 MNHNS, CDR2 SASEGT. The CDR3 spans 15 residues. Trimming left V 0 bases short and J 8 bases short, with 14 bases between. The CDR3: CASSEAHGDRDEQFF. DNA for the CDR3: TGTGCCAGCAGTGAAGCTCACGGGGATAGGGATGAGCAGTTCTTC.

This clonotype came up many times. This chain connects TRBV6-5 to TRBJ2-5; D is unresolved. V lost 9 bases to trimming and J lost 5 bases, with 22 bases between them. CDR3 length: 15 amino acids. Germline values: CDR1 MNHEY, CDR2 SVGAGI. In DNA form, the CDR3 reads TGTGCCAGTAGCAGAGGACCGCTGGATGAGGAGACCCAGTACTTC. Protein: CASSRGPLDEETQYF.

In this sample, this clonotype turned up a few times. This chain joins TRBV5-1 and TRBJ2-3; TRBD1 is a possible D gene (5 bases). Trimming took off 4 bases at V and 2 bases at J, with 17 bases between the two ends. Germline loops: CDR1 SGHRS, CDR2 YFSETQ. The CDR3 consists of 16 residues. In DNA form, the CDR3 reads TGCGCCAGCAGCGCAGCAGGGTTTGGAGTCACAGATACGCAGTATTTT. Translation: CASSAAGFGVTDTQYF.

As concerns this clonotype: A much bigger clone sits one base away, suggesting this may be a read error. The CDR3 sequence is CASSDGTGEYEQYF. For the CDR3, the DNA is TGTGCCAGCAGCGACGGGACAGGGGAGTACGAGCAGTACTTC. The V call is TRBV4-2, the J call TRBJ2-4, with 10 bases aligning to TRBD1. The J call may not be correct, given that the DNA end is closer to TRBJ2-7. The CDR3 loop spans 14 amino acids. Germline CDR1 and CDR2: LGHNA and YNFKEQ.

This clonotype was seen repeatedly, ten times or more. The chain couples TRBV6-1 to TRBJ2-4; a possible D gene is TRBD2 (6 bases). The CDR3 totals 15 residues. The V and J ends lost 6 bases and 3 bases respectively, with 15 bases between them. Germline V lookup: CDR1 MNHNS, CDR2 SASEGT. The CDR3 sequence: CASRRGPFDKNIQYF. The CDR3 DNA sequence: TGTGCCAGCAGGCGGGGTCCCTTCGACAAAAACATTCAGTACTTC.

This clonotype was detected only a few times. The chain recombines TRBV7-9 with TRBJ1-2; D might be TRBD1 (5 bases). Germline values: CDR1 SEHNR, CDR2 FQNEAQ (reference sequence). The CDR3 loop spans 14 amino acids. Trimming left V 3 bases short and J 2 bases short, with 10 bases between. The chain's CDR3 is CASSFGHKNYGYTF. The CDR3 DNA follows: TGTGCCAGCAGCTTCGGACACAAGAACTATGGCTACACCTTC. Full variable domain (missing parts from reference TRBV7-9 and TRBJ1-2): DTGVSQNPRHKITKRGQNVTFRCDPISEHNRLYWYRQTLGQGPEFLTYFQNEAQLEKSRLLSDRFSAERPKGSFSTLEIQRTEQGDSAMYLCASSFGHKNYGYTFGSGTRLTVV.

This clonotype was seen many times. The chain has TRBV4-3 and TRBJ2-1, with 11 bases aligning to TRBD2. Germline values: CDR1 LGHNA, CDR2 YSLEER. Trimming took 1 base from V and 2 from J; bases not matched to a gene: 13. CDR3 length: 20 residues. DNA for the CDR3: TGCGCCAGCAGCCAAGGCTATGCGACTAGCGGGGCGGGACCCTACAATGAGCAGTTCTTC. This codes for CASSQGYATSGAGPYNEQFF.

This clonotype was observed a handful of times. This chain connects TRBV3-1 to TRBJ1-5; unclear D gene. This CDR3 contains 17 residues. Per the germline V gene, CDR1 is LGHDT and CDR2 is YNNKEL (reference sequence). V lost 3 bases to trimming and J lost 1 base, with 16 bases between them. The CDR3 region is CASSHGPLTRSNQPQHF. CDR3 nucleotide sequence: TGTGCCAGCAGCCATGGCCCACTAACACGAAGCAATCAGCCCCAGCATTTT.

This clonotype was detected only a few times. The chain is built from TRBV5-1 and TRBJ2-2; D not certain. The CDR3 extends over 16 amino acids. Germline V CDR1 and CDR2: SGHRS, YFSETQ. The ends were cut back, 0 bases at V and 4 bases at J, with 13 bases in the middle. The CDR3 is CASSLVWSPGTGELFF. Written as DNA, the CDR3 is TGCGCCAGCAGCTTGGTGTGGTCACCCGGCACCGGGGAGCTGTTTTTT.

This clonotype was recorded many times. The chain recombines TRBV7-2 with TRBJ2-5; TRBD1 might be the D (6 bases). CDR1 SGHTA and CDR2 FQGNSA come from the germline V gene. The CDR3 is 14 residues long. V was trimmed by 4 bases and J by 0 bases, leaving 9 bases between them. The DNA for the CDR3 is TGTGCCAGCAGCTCAGACAGGTACCAAGAGACCCAGTACTTC. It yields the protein CASSSDRYQETQYF.

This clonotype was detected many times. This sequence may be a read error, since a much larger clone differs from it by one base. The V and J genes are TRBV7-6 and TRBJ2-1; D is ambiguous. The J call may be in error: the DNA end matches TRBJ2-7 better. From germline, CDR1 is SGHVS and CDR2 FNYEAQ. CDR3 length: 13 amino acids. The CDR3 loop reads CASSLSSYNEQYF. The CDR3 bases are TGTGCCAGCAGCTTGAGCTCCTACAATGAGCAGTACTTC.

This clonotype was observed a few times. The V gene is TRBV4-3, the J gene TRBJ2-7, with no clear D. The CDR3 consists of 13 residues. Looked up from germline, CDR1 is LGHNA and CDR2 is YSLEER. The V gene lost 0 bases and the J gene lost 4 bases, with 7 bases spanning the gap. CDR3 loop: CASSQEQAYEQYF. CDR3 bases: TGCGCCAGCAGCCAAGAGCAAGCTTACGAGCAGTACTTC.

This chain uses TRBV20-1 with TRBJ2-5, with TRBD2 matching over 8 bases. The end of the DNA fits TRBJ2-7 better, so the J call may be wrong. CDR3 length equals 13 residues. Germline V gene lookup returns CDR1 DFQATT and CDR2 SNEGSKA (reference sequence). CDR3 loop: CSALPGGPYEQYF. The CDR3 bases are TGCAGTGCTCTCCCGGGAGGGCCGTACGAGCAGTACTTC.

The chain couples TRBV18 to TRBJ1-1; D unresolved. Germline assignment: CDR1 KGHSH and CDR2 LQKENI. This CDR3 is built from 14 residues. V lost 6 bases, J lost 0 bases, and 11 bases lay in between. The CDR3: CASSSGRMNTEAFF. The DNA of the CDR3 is TGTGCCAGCTCCTCCGGGCGGATGAACACTGAAGCTTTCTTT.

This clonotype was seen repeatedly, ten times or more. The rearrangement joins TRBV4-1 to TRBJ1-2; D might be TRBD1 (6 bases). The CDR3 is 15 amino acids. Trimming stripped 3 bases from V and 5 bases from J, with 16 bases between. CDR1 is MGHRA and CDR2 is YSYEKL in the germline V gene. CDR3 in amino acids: CASSQQQGGIYGYTF. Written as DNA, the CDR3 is TGCGCCAGCAGCCAGCAACAGGGAGGAATTTATGGCTACACCTTC.

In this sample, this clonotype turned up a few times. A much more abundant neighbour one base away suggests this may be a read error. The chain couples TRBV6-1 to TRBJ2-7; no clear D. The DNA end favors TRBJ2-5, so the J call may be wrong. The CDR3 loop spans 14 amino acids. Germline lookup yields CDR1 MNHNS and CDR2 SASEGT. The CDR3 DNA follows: TGTGCCAGCAGTGAAGATGGCCAGAAAGGGACCCAGTACTTC. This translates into CASSEDGQKGTQYF.

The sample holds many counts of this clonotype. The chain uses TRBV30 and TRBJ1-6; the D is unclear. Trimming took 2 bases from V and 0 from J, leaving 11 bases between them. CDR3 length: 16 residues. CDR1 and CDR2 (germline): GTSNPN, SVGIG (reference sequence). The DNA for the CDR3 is TGTGCCTGGAGTCGTGCTAGCCTCTCCTATAATTCACCCCTCCACTTT. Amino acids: CAWSRASLSYNSPLHF.

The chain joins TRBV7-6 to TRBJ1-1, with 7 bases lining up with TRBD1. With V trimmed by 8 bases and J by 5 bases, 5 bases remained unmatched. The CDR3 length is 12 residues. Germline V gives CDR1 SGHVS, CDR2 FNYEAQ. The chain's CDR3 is CASGRGLTEAFF. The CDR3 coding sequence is TGTGCCAGCGGGAGGGGGCTGACTGAAGCTTTCTTT.

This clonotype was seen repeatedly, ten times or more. DNA of the CDR3: TGTGCCATCAGTGGGACCGGCTACGAGCAGTACTTC. Translated: CAISGTGYEQYF. The chain joins TRBV10-3 to TRBJ2-7; D remains unclear. The length of the CDR3 is 12 residues. With 4 bases removed from V and 3 bases from J, the gap between germline ends came to 7 bases. CDR1 is ENHRY, CDR2 SYGVKD, per germline.

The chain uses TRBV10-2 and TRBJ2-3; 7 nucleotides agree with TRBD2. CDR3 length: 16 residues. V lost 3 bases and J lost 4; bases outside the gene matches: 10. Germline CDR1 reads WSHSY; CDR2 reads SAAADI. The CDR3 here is CASSDVLTSFPDTQYF. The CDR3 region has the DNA TGCGCCAGCAGTGATGTGTTGACTAGCTTTCCAGATACGCAGTATTTT.